The 31 T cell receptor beta chains listed next were all sequenced from one sample in a study of blood T cell repertoires in COVID-19. Clones were sequenced by immunoSEQ multiplex PCR, and TCRdb holds only the in-frame ones, with some missing. The table shows roughly 250,000 clones, with 60% to 75% occurring only once. Sequenced material: peripheral blood. These receptors all stem from an elderly woman with acute or convalescent COVID-19.

This rearrangement joins TRBV4-1 to TRBJ1-1; the match to TRBD1 covers 7 bases. The CDR3 runs 13 residues. Germline values: CDR1 MGHRA, CDR2 YSYEKL. V shed 3 bases and J 7 bases; nucleotides not matched to a gene: 5. The CDR3 DNA is TGCGCCAGCAGCCAGGCAGGGGGGATTGAAGCTTTCTTT. Its protein product is CASSQAGGIEAFF.

The chain recombines TRBV6-5 with TRBJ1-2; D gene unclear. The germline gives CDR1 MNHEY, CDR2 SVGAGI. The CDR3 contains 10 residues. The germline V and J ends were trimmed by 5 bases and 5 bases, with 3 bases remaining between them. The CDR3 region is CASSTYGYTF. DNA of the CDR3: TGTGCCAGCAGTACATATGGCTACACCTTC.

The rearrangement links TRBV11-3 to TRBJ2-6, with 8 bases lining up with TRBD1. The CDR3 extends over 21 amino acids. The V segment lost 0 bases and the J segment 1 base; nucleotides outside the gene matches: 14. The V gene's germline CDR1 is SGHNT and CDR2 YENEEA. CDR3 residues: CASSLDRPQTGGRSGANVLTF. CDR3 DNA sequence: TGTGCCAGCAGCTTAGACAGGCCTCAAACAGGGGGACGTTCTGGGGCCAACGTCCTGACTTTC.

The chain uses TRBV10-3 and TRBJ2-2; 10 bases map to TRBD2. V shed 3 bases, J shed 5 bases, and the junction held 9 bases outside the gene matches. CDR3 length: 17 residues. Per the germline V gene, CDR1 is ENHRY and CDR2 is SYGVKD. The CDR3 loop reads CAISDGSSGRGTGELFF. CDR3 in DNA: TGTGCCATCAGTGATGGGTCTAGCGGGAGAGGTACCGGGGAGCTGTTTTTT.

The V gene is TRBV11-2, the J gene TRBJ1-2; 8 bases fit TRBD1. The germline CDR1 and CDR2 sequences are SGHAT and FQNNGV. CDR3 length: 15 amino acids. Trimming cost V 5 bases and J 7 bases; bases outside gene matches: 12. CDR3 coding DNA: TGTGCCAGCAGCCCGGGACAGGTTATGCTGGGTGGCTACACCTTC. Its translation is CASSPGQVMLGGYTF.

The chain employs TRBV20-1 and TRBJ1-2; D is undetermined. Germline loops: CDR1 DFQATT, CDR2 SNEGSKA (reference sequence). Trimming took off 7 bases at V and 2 bases at J, with 8 bases between the two ends. The CDR3 extends over 11 amino acids. This chain's CDR3 is CSVTRNYGYTF. The DNA for the CDR3 is TGCAGTGTCACCAGAAACTATGGCTACACCTTC.

The J gene is TRBJ2-7, the V gene TRBV5-1; TRBD2 matches 7 bases. Germline CDR1 reads SGHRS; CDR2 reads YFSETQ. With 5 bases clipped from V and 6 bases from J, the junction kept 11 bases outside the gene matches. There are 14 residues in the CDR3. The CDR3 coding sequence is TGCGCCAGCAGGAACCGGGACTACGGGGGCGAGCAGTACTTC. Its translation is CASRNRDYGGEQYF.

This clone has just a few counts. The sample has other DNA sequences that encode this CDR3 too. The chain recombines TRBV7-2 with TRBJ2-4, with TRBD2 as a possible D gene (7 bases). Trimming took 5 bases from V and 6 from J, leaving 14 bases between them. This CDR3 is 14 amino acids long. Germline CDR1 reads SGHTA; CDR2 reads FQGNSA. DNA of the CDR3: TGTGCCAGCAGCGCCCAGGGAGGGGGAAACATTCAGTACTTC. It codes for CASSAQGGGNIQYF.

This clone has a handful of counts. This chain uses TRBV15 with TRBJ2-2; TRBD1 matches at 7 bases. Germline CDR1 LNHNV, CDR2 YYDKDF (reference sequence). The CDR3 has 15 amino acids. Unmatched junction bases numbered 3, after V lost 5 bases and J lost 0 bases. In DNA, the CDR3 is TGTGCCACCAGCCTTGGGACAGCGAACACCGGGGAGCTGTTTTTT. As protein: CATSLGTANTGELFF.

V is TRBV7-6 and J is TRBJ1-6; possibly TRBD1 for D (6 bases). This CDR3 region has 15 residues. V was cut by 4 bases and J by 6 bases, with 13 bases left in between. Germline values: CDR1 SGHVS, CDR2 FNYEAQ. This chain's CDR3 is CASSSTQGSNSPLHF. CDR3 bases: TGTGCCAGCAGCTCCACCCAGGGGAGTAATTCACCCCTCCACTTT. Drawing the rest from reference TRBV7-6 and TRBJ1-6, the complete variable domain is GAGVSQSPRYKVTKRGQDVALRCDPISGHVSLYWYRQALGQGPEFLTYFNYEAQQDKSGLPNDRFSAERPEGSISTLTIQRTEQRDSAMYRCASSSTQGSNSPLHFGNGTRLTVT.

The CDR3 DNA sequence: TGTGCCACCAAACAACAGGGGGCAGGGGGCTACACCTTC. This codes for CATKQQGAGGYTF. This chain joins TRBV2 and TRBJ1-2; 9 positions match TRBD1. The CDR3 contains 13 residues. Germline loops: CDR1 SNHLY, CDR2 FYNNEI. The trim removed 10 bases at V and 8 bases at J, leaving 11 bases unmatched. Full variable domain (outside the CDR3, taken from reference TRBV2 and TRBJ1-2): EPEVTQTPSHQVTQMGQEVILRCVPISNHLYFYWYRQILGQKVEFLVSFYNNEISEKSEIFDDQFSVERPDGSNFTLKIRSTKLEDSAMYFCATKQQGAGGYTFGSGTRLTVV.

V is TRBV7-9 and J is TRBJ1-2; maybe TRBD1 (6 bases). The CDR3 covers 15 residues. CDR1 is SEHNR, CDR2 FQNEAQ, per germline (reference sequence). The V and J ends lost 7 bases and 8 bases respectively, with 23 bases between them. Written as DNA, the CDR3 is TGTGCCAGCACCCCGCTAACAGGGACCTCTTTCGGCTACACCTTC. Translation: CASTPLTGTSFGYTF.

The V call is TRBV5-1, the J call TRBJ2-3, with TRBD2 matching over 8 bases. V shed 7 bases and J 5 bases; nucleotides not matched to a gene: 15. The CDR3 covers 16 residues. Germline V gene lookup returns CDR1 SGHRS and CDR2 YFSETQ. This CDR3 reads CASSRVAGGSEDTQYF. CDR3 sequence (DNA): TGCGCCAGCTCGAGGGTGGCGGGAGGTAGTGAAGATACGCAGTATTTT. The variable domain in full, with the rest retrieved from reference TRBV5-1 and TRBJ2-3, is KAGVTQTPRYLIKTRGQQVTLSCSPISGHRSVSWYQQTPGQGLQFLFEYFSETQRNKGNFPGRFSGRQFSNSRSEMNVSTLELGDSALYLCASSRVAGGSEDTQYFGPGTRLTVL.

This clone appeared once. This chain joins TRBV5-1 and TRBJ2-1; perhaps TRBD1 as D (6 bases). This CDR3 spans 14 amino acids. The V end was cut by 5 bases, the J end by 9 bases, with 18 bases between. CDR1 and CDR2 from the germline V gene are SGHRS and YFSETQ. Here the CDR3 DNA reads TGCGCCAGCAGGATAACCCAGGGGAGCAGTGAGCAGTTCTTC. Its protein is CASRITQGSSEQFF.

This chain uses TRBV24-1 with TRBJ2-1; 9 nucleotides agree with TRBD1. The CDR3 runs to 15 residues. Germline CDR1 and CDR2: KGHDR and SFDVKD. V lost 5 bases to trimming and J lost 3 bases; unmatched junction nucleotides: 4. The CDR3, as DNA: TGTGCCACCAGTGTGGGACAGGGCCTCTACAATGAGCAGTTCTTC. Translating gives CATSVGQGLYNEQFF.

This chain uses TRBV27 with TRBJ2-7; D possibly corresponds to TRBD1 (5 bases). Trimming removed 5 bases at V and 5 bases at J, with 13 bases between. Germline V gene lookup returns CDR1 MNHEY and CDR2 SMNVEV (reference sequence). This CDR3 is built from 13 residues. CDR3 coding DNA: TGTGCCAGCAGTGGCCTCGACAGACACGAGCAGTACTTC. Translation: CASSGLDRHEQYF.

For the CDR3, the DNA is TGTGCTAGTGGTCCCGGGACTGGAAACACCATATATTTT. Its translation is CASGPGTGNTIYF. V is TRBV12-5 and J is TRBJ1-3; D gene unclear. The V gene's germline CDR1 is LGHNT and CDR2 FRNRAP. The length of the CDR3 is 13 residues. V gave up 5 bases and J gave up 2 bases, with 7 bases separating them.

This rearrangement joins TRBV5-4 to TRBJ2-3, with TRBD2 matching 13 bases. Germline CDR1 and CDR2: SGHNT and YYREEE (reference sequence). The CDR3 has 18 amino acids. The V segment lost 4 bases and the J segment 5 bases; nucleotides outside the gene matches: 13. The CDR3 here is CASSRTSGRRGGKDTQYF. In DNA, the CDR3 is TGTGCCAGCAGCCGGACTAGCGGGAGAAGGGGCGGTAAAGATACGCAGTATTTT.

This clone has just a few counts. CDR3 DNA: TGTGCCAGCTCTCATCGTGGGAGCGGGGGGCGCTACGAGCAGTACTTC. Protein product: CASSHRGSGGRYEQYF. The chain combines TRBV18 with TRBJ2-7; 9 bases line up with TRBD2. Trimming cost V 6 bases and J 3 bases; bases outside gene matches: 12. Germline CDR1 reads KGHSH; CDR2 reads LQKENI. This CDR3 region has 16 residues.

V is TRBV4-2 and J is TRBJ2-2; possible D gene TRBD2, 6 bases. The CDR3 sequence is 18 residues long. The V and J ends lost 4 bases and 5 bases respectively, with 23 bases between them. CDR1 LGHNA and CDR2 YNFKEQ come from the germline V gene. The CDR3 bases are TGTGCCAGCAGCCCCTCCCGGGACTCAACCCCGGTGACCGGGGAGCTGTTTTTT. Protein sequence: CASSPSRDSTPVTGELFF.

This clone was seen once. This chain connects TRBV7-2 to TRBJ2-1; perhaps TRBD2 as D (6 bases). V lost 6 bases, J lost 2 bases, and 20 bases lay in between. Germline CDR1 and CDR2: SGHTA and FQGNSA. This CDR3 is 17 amino acids long. CDR3 amino acids: CASRVTSGSHTYNEQFF. CDR3 sequence (DNA): TGTGCCAGCAGGGTCACAAGCGGGTCCCACACCTACAATGAGCAGTTCTTC.

J is TRBJ2-7 and V is TRBV5-4, with no clear D. V was shortened by 0 bases and J by 4 bases, with 14 bases between the two germline ends. The CDR3 sequence is 15 residues long. Germline V gene sequence: CDR1 SGHNT, CDR2 YYREEE (reference sequence). CDR3 residues: CASSLAGPSSYEQYF. The CDR3 region has the DNA TGTGCCAGCAGCTTGGCTGGGCCCAGCTCGTACGAGCAGTACTTC.

This sequence joins TRBV12-3 or TRBV12-4 and TRBJ2-3, with a tentative D call TRBD1 (5 bases). This CDR3 has 12 residues. V was cut by 3 bases and J by 8 bases, with 9 bases left in between. The CDR3 DNA reads TGTGCCAGCAGTTTTTTTCAGGGTACGCAGTATTTT. Protein product: CASSFFQGTQYF.

This clone has a count of ten or more. The chain has TRBV3-1 (or the pseudogene TRBV3-2) and TRBJ1-4; 7 bases match TRBD1. Trimming at V came to 3 bases and at J to 4 bases, leaving 8 bases not matched to a gene. Germline CDR1 is LGHDT and CDR2 is YNNKEL (reference sequence). The CDR3 totals 16 residues. The CDR3 protein is CASSQGPGQLNEKLFF. CDR3 DNA: TGTGCCAGCAGCCAGGGTCCGGGACAGCTTAATGAAAAACTGTTTTTT.

Regarding this clone: Distinct nucleotide sequences in the sample also encode this CDR3. V is TRBV9 and J is TRBJ2-2, with 8 positions matching TRBD2. Germline CDR1 reads SGDLS; CDR2 reads YYNGEE. CDR3 length: 16 residues. The trim removed 1 base at V and 0 bases at J, leaving 2 bases unmatched. This chain's CDR3 is CASSVTSGANTGELFF. The CDR3 DNA reads as TGTGCCAGCAGCGTAACTAGCGGCGCGAACACCGGGGAGCTGTTTTTT.

The genes are TRBV20-1 and TRBJ2-3; D ambiguous. The CDR3 spans 15 residues. CDR1 DFQATT and CDR2 SNEGSKA come from the germline V gene (reference sequence). Trimming stripped 7 bases from V and 4 bases from J, with 21 bases between. The CDR3 region is CSVSVQTLFADTQYF. CDR3 DNA sequence: TGCAGTGTTAGTGTACAGACGTTGTTCGCAGATACGCAGTATTTT.

Remarks on this clone: This CDR3 is also generated by other DNA sequences in the sample. V and J are TRBV3-1 (or the pseudogene TRBV3-2) and TRBJ2-3; 13 nucleotides agree with TRBD2. This CDR3 spans 16 amino acids. Germline assignment: CDR1 LGHDT and CDR2 YNNKEL (reference sequence). The J segment lost 2 bases and the V segment lost 3 bases, leaving 2 bases of the junction unmatched. The CDR3 sequence: CASSQGLAGNTDTQYF. The CDR3 nucleotides read TGTGCCAGCAGCCAGGGACTAGCGGGGAACACAGATACGCAGTATTTT.

The chain recombines TRBV7-2 with TRBJ1-2, with 8 nucleotides matching TRBD1. The CDR3 sequence is 13 residues long. Germline assignment: CDR1 SGHTA and CDR2 FQGNSA. J lost 4 bases, V lost 5 bases, and 3 bases had no gene match. CDR3 amino acids: CASSMGQVYGYTF. The CDR3, as DNA: TGTGCCAGCAGCATGGGACAGGTCTATGGCTACACCTTC.

The genes are TRBV6-5 and TRBJ2-7; TRBD2 aligns across 7 bases. Trimming removed 2 bases from V and 7 bases from J; junction bases left unmatched: 11. This CDR3 has 15 amino acids. CDR1 and CDR2 from the germline V gene are MNHEY and SVGAGI. CDR3 DNA sequence: TGTGCCAGCAGTTACGGGCGGGGGAGGTCTCAAGAGCAGTACTTC. It encodes CASSYGRGRSQEQYF.

The CDR3 region has the DNA TGTGCCAGCAGCCACCCGGGGAGGGGAGGGAATGAGCAGTTCTTC. Its translation: CASSHPGRGGNEQFF. The chain has TRBV28 and TRBJ2-1; 7 nucleotides line up with TRBD2. Germline CDR1 is MDHEN and CDR2 is SYDVKM. CDR3 length equals 15 residues. V lost 6 bases, J lost 7 bases, and 12 bases stayed unmatched.

The gene calls are TRBV5-1 and TRBJ2-1; D ambiguous. The CDR3 is 14 residues long. The germline V gene has CDR1 SGHRS and CDR2 YFSETQ. V was clipped by 1 base and J by 1 base, with 6 bases between them. The DNA of the CDR3 is TGCGCCAGCAGCTTGCCCCAGTCCTACAATGAGCAGTTCTTC. Translation: CASSLPQSYNEQFF.